These 7 T cell receptor beta chains were all obtained from the same sample, sequenced in a study of T cell responses to AZD1222 COVID-19 vaccine. Sequenced by immunoSEQ multiplex PCR; TCRdb stores in-frame clones only, minus some. The sample records 150,000 or so clones, 85% to 90% being singletons. The sequenced sample was peripheral blood, obtained 28 days after the second AZD1222 dose. Receptors were obtained from an adult who received the AZD1222 COVID-19 vaccine.

The sample holds one count of this clone. This chain joins TRBV20-1 and TRBJ2-1; the D is unclear. The CDR3 runs 11 residues. Germline CDR1 DFQATT, CDR2 SNEGSKA (reference sequence). Trimming removed 7 bases from V and 8 bases from J, with 12 bases in between. The CDR3 is CSGPKLDEQFF. In DNA, the CDR3 is TGCAGTGGCCCGAAATTGGATGAGCAGTTCTTC.

This chain joins TRBV24-1 and TRBJ1-4, with 9 positions matching TRBD1. Losses at the gene ends were 4 bases for V and 7 bases for J; bases not matched to a gene: 9. Germline loops: CDR1 KGHDR, CDR2 SFDVKD. There are 16 residues in the CDR3. For the CDR3, the DNA is TGTGCCACCAGTGAGGGGGATGGGACAGGGAGTGAAAAACTGTTTTTT. Protein sequence: CATSEGDGTGSEKLFF.

This clone was counted between two and nine times. The chain joins TRBV7-9 to TRBJ2-7; D call uncertain. This CDR3 has 11 amino acids. CDR1 SEHNR and CDR2 FQNEAQ come from the germline V gene (reference sequence). Trimming left V 7 bases short and J 2 bases short, with 6 bases between. CDR3 sequence: CASKQTYEQYF. In nucleotides, the CDR3 is TGTGCCAGCAAGCAAACCTACGAGCAGTACTTC.

The chain couples TRBV24-1 to TRBJ2-2; unclear D gene. CDR3 size: 13 residues. V was shortened by 0 bases and J by 5 bases, with 3 bases between the two germline ends. Looked up from germline, CDR1 is KGHDR and CDR2 is SFDVKD. The CDR3 DNA follows: TGTGCCACCAGTGATTTGCGAACCGGGGAGCTGTTTTTT. This gives the protein CATSDLRTGELFF.

The chain carries TRBV9 and TRBJ1-3; D may be TRBD1 (5 bases). CDR3 length: 14 amino acids. Per germline, CDR1 SGDLS and CDR2 YYNGEE. V was trimmed by 7 bases and J by 2 bases, leaving 13 bases between them. The CDR3 reads CASDPEGTGNTIYF. The CDR3 region has the DNA TGTGCCAGCGACCCGGAGGGGACTGGAAACACCATATATTTT.

This chain uses TRBV4-3 with TRBJ2-7; unclear D gene. CDR3 length: 14 residues. CDR1 LGHNA and CDR2 YSLEER come from the germline V gene. With 3 bases removed from V and 2 bases from J, the gap between germline ends came to 11 bases. CDR3 sequence (DNA): TGCGCCAGCAGCCAGGGATTTTCCCCCTACGAGCAGTACTTC. Translation: CASSQGFSPYEQYF.

V gene TRBV28 combines with J gene TRBJ1-2; no firm D call. V was trimmed by 8 bases and J by 5 bases, leaving 12 bases between them. This CDR3 has 12 residues. Germline CDR1 reads MDHEN; CDR2 reads SYDVKM. In DNA form, the CDR3 reads TGTGCCAGCGGGGTTGTAGCGTATGGCTACACCTTC. As protein: CASGVVAYGYTF.